Below are 30 T cell receptor beta chains sequenced from a single sample in a study of cytomegalovirus exposure and HLA in healthy donors. The PCR contained 60 Vbeta and 13 Jbeta primers. Sequenced by immunoSEQ multiplex PCR; TCRdb stores in-frame clones only, minus some. The sample carries about 130,000 clones, about three quarters recorded once. The specimen sequenced was PBMCs. These receptors were taken from a woman aged 55-70 years in good health and CMV-seropositive.

This clone has just a few counts. V gene TRBV28 combines with J gene TRBJ2-5; 7 nucleotides line up with TRBD2. This CDR3 is built from 14 residues. Germline CDR1 and CDR2: MDHEN and SYDVKM. Losses at the gene ends were 6 bases for V and 2 bases for J; bases not matched to a gene: 6. The CDR3 region is CASSQLAPQETQYF. In nucleotides, the CDR3 is TGTGCCAGCAGCCAACTAGCGCCGCAAGAGACCCAGTACTTC.

The chain is built from TRBV11-1 and TRBJ2-1, with 8 bases identical to TRBD2. Germline CDR1 SGHAT, CDR2 FQDESV (reference sequence). The length of the CDR3 is 15 residues. V was clipped by 5 bases and J by 7 bases; unmatched bases: 10. In DNA form, the CDR3 reads TGTGCCAGCAGCCGGCCGCGGACTAGCCTAAATGAGCAGTTCTTC. Translating gives CASSRPRTSLNEQFF.

V is TRBV5-8 and J is TRBJ2-7; a possible D gene is TRBD1 (7 bases). The CDR3 has 14 residues. V lost 4 bases to trimming and J lost 6 bases, with 17 bases between them. The germline CDR1 and CDR2 sequences are SGHTS and YDEGEE. In DNA form, the CDR3 reads TGTGCCAGCAGCCCCCAGGGGGGACGGGGCGAGCAGTACTTC. Translating gives CASSPQGGRGEQYF.

The V and J genes are TRBV15 and TRBJ1-1; a possible D gene is TRBD1 (6 bases). Germline lookup yields CDR1 LNHNV and CDR2 YYDKDF (reference sequence). The CDR3 contains 11 residues. Trimming removed 3 bases from V and 11 bases from J, with 10 bases in between. This CDR3 is CATSRGQDAFF. CDR3 coding DNA: TGTGCCACCAGCAGGGGACAAGACGCTTTCTTT.

The gene calls are TRBV28 and TRBJ1-1, with D tentatively TRBD1 (5 bases). In germline, CDR1 is MDHEN, CDR2 SYDVKM. This CDR3 comprises 14 residues. V lost 8 bases to trimming and J lost 1 base, with 14 bases between them. CDR3 nucleotides: TGTGCCAGCGGGGGGGGAGGCCCGAACACTGAAGCTTTCTTT. Translated, it gives CASGGGGPNTEAFF.

V gene TRBV5-1 combines with J gene TRBJ2-3, with 8 nucleotides matching TRBD1. In germline, CDR1 is SGHRS, CDR2 YFSETQ. This CDR3 spans 14 amino acids. Losses at the gene ends were 9 bases for V and 0 bases for J; bases not matched to a gene: 6. This chain's CDR3 is CATRQGLSTDTQYF. DNA of the CDR3: TGCGCCACAAGACAGGGGCTTAGCACAGATACGCAGTATTTT.

As for this clone: Here the CDR3 omits its conserved ending phenylalanine or tryptophan, so a read error is the likely source. It is unclear where the CDR3 begins or ends on the DNA, so no DNA is shown, and the CDR3 is as TCRdb lists it. The chain recombines TRBV13 with TRBJ1-4. Germline-derived CDR1 and CDR2 are PRHDT and FYEKMQ (reference sequence). Including both end residues, the CDR3 is 13 amino acids long. CDR3 sequence reads: CASSLGGSAFHLA.

The genes are TRBV7-2 and TRBJ2-4; TRBD1 might be the D (5 bases). Trimming cost V 1 base and J 2 bases, with 12 bases left between them. The CDR3 loop spans 16 amino acids. Germline CDR1 reads SGHTA; CDR2 reads FQGNSA. In nucleotides, the CDR3 is TGTGCCAGCAGCTTAGTGGGGAAGGGGCCCAAAAACATTCAGTACTTC. Translation gives CASSLVGKGPKNIQYF.

This chain connects TRBV4-2 to TRBJ2-1; 7 bases align to TRBD2. This CDR3 spans 21 amino acids. Germline-derived CDR1 and CDR2 are LGHNA and YNFKEQ. The V and J ends lost 0 bases and 0 bases, in that order; junction bases with no gene match: 17. As DNA, the CDR3 is TGTGCCAGCAGCCAAGACCCCTCCGGGAATAGCGGGTTGAGCTCCTACAATGAGCAGTTCTTC. It is translated as CASSQDPSGNSGLSSYNEQFF.

V and J are TRBV2 and TRBJ2-2; D is perhaps TRBD1 (6 bases). This CDR3 has 13 amino acids. Trimming stripped 4 bases from V and 3 bases from J, with 6 bases between. Germline V gene sequence: CDR1 SNHLY, CDR2 FYNNEI. CDR3 residues: CASSGQDTGELFF. The CDR3 nucleotides read TGTGCCAGCAGTGGACAGGACACCGGGGAGCTGTTTTTT.

The V gene is TRBV9, the J gene TRBJ2-6; 7 bases line up with TRBD1. The CDR3 is 18 amino acids. Looked up from germline, CDR1 is SGDLS and CDR2 is YYNGEE. Trimming at V came to 4 bases and at J to 1 base, leaving 11 bases not matched to a gene. The CDR3 reads CASSNPTGKRSGANVLTF. CDR3 nucleotides: TGTGCCAGCAGCAACCCGACAGGGAAAAGGTCTGGGGCCAACGTCCTGACTTTC.

CDR3 sequence reads: CASSAGSEQFF. DNA of the CDR3: TGTGCCAGCAGCGCCGGGAGTGAGCAGTTCTTC. This rearrangement joins TRBV9 to TRBJ2-1, with a weak D call TRBD2 (6 bases). The CDR3 length is 11 residues. The ends were cut back, 3 bases at V and 9 bases at J, with 7 bases in the middle. The germline gives CDR1 SGDLS, CDR2 YYNGEE.

The J gene is TRBJ1-1, the V gene TRBV29-1; a weak D match, TRBD1 (5 bases). The CDR3 has 13 amino acids. Trimming stripped 1 base from V and 10 bases from J, with 16 bases between. CDR1 SQVTM and CDR2 ANQGSEA come from the germline V gene. The CDR3 DNA is TGCAGCGTTGAAGGGATCGGGGGTGCCAGAGCTTTCTTT. Protein sequence: CSVEGIGGARAFF.

V usage is TRBV11-1 and J usage is TRBJ2-6; no clear D gene. Trimming shortened V by 1 base and J by 4 bases, and 11 bases separated the two germline ends. Germline CDR1 reads SGHAT; CDR2 reads FQDESV (reference sequence). The CDR3 extends over 16 amino acids. Here the CDR3 DNA reads TGTGCCAGCAGCTTAGACAGCTCCCCGGGGGCCAACGTCCTGACTTTC. Translated: CASSLDSSPGANVLTF.

The V gene is TRBV6-6, the J gene TRBJ2-3; D is ambiguous. Trimming removed 2 bases from V and 7 bases from J, with 10 bases in between. In germline, CDR1 is MNHNY, CDR2 SVGAGI (reference sequence). The CDR3 sequence is 13 residues long. This CDR3 is CASSYATGNTQYF. The CDR3, as DNA: TGTGCCAGCAGTTACGCCACCGGTAATACGCAGTATTTT.

The rearrangement uses TRBV6-5 and TRBJ2-5; maybe TRBD1 (5 bases). Trimming shortened V by 7 bases and J by 5 bases, and 20 bases separated the two germline ends. Germline values: CDR1 MNHEY, CDR2 SVGAGI. The CDR3 is 15 amino acids. This CDR3 reads CASTGRGKQAETQYF. CDR3 nucleotide sequence: TGTGCCAGCACCGGCCGAGGAAAACAGGCGGAGACCCAGTACTTC.

V is TRBV19 and J is TRBJ2-7; perhaps TRBD1 as D (6 bases). Looked up from germline, CDR1 is LNHDA and CDR2 is SQIVND (reference sequence). This CDR3 has 12 amino acids. Trimming shortened V by 5 bases and J by 5 bases, and 10 bases separated the two germline ends. The CDR3 region is CASSVQGNEQYF. The CDR3 DNA reads as TGTGCCAGTAGTGTACAGGGAAACGAGCAGTACTTC.

A note on this clone: Germline and junction disagree at one end, which may indicate a read error. The chain combines TRBV7-9 with TRBJ2-5, with TRBD2 matching 7 bases. The CDR3 is 15 amino acids. The germline CDR1 and CDR2 sequences are SEHNR and FQNEAQ (reference sequence). DNA of the CDR3: TGTTCCAGCAGCTTCTTCTTGGGGGGGGAAGAGACCCAGTACTTC. This codes for CSSSFFLGGEETQYF.

The chain is built from TRBV11-1 and TRBJ1-2, with D perhaps matching TRBD1 (6 bases). The V gene lost 5 bases and the J gene lost 4 bases, with 14 bases spanning the gap. The V gene's germline CDR1 is SGHAT and CDR2 FQDESV (reference sequence). The CDR3 has 14 residues. In nucleotides, the CDR3 is TGTGCCAGCAGCCATGGGACACCCAGCTATGGCTACACCTTC. Residues: CASSHGTPSYGYTF.

This clone has more than one count but fewer than ten. The chain recombines TRBV7-2 with TRBJ2-3; TRBD1 matches 8 bases. This CDR3 is built from 15 residues. V shed 6 bases and J 6 bases; nucleotides not matched to a gene: 11. Germline assignment: CDR1 SGHTA and CDR2 FQGNSA. CDR3 sequence reads: CASRSSGTGRDTQYF. The CDR3 bases are TGTGCCAGCAGATCATCGGGGACAGGACGGGATACGCAGTATTTT.

This chain links TRBV18 with TRBJ2-5, with 7 bases aligning to TRBD1. The end of the DNA is better explained by TRBJ2-7, so the J call may be wrong. The CDR3 runs 14 residues. Germline V gene sequence: CDR1 KGHSH, CDR2 LQKENI. The CDR3, as DNA: TGTGCCAGCTCAGCGAACAGGGGATCCTACGAGCAGTACTTC. This gives the protein CASSANRGSYEQYF.

The chain recombines TRBV27 with TRBJ2-7; 7 nucleotides align to TRBD2. The length of the CDR3 is 13 residues. CDR1 MNHEY and CDR2 SMNVEV come from the germline V gene (reference sequence). The junction had 7 bases not matched to a gene; V was cut back by 5 bases and J by 6 bases. The chain's CDR3 is CASSRGLFGEQYF. As DNA, the CDR3 is TGTGCCAGCAGTCGGGGACTATTTGGCGAGCAGTACTTC.

This CDR3 is CASSGTRQGMGAEAFF. CDR3 nucleotides: TGTGCCAGCAGTGGAACCCGACAGGGGATGGGGGCTGAAGCTTTCTTT. The rearrangement links TRBV9 to TRBJ1-1; the match to TRBD1 covers 8 bases. Trimming at V came to 5 bases and at J to 6 bases, leaving 15 bases not matched to a gene. Germline V lookup: CDR1 SGDLS, CDR2 YYNGEE. CDR3 size: 16 residues.

As DNA, the CDR3 is TGTGCCAGCAGCCCCCAGGACACGACTGAAGCTTTCTTT. This encodes CASSPQDTTEAFF. The chain is built from TRBV7-3 and TRBJ1-1; D is possibly TRBD1 (5 bases). The germline V gene has CDR1 SGHTA and CDR2 FQGTGA. There are 13 residues in the CDR3. Trimming removed 5 bases from V and 5 bases from J, with 12 bases in between.

The chain joins TRBV5-1 to TRBJ1-5; 7 positions agree with TRBD1. The CDR3 has 13 residues. The V segment lost 4 bases and the J segment 3 bases; nucleotides outside the gene matches: 1. The germline CDR1 and CDR2 sequences are SGHRS and YFSETQ. The CDR3 region has the DNA TGCGCCAGCAGCCAGGGGGACAATCAGCCCCAGCATTTT. It yields the protein CASSQGDNQPQHF.

The chain carries TRBV7-9 and TRBJ2-5; D remains ambiguous. Trimming cost V 4 bases and J 1 base, with 10 bases left between them. The length of the CDR3 is 14 residues. The V gene's germline CDR1 is SEHNR and CDR2 FQNEAQ (reference sequence). The CDR3 loop reads CASSSTPSQETQYF. CDR3 DNA sequence: TGTGCCAGCAGCTCGACACCGAGCCAAGAGACCCAGTACTTC.

The J gene is TRBJ2-3, the V gene TRBV5-1; the D is unclear. The V gene's germline CDR1 is SGHRS and CDR2 YFSETQ. Trimming cost V 4 bases and J 6 bases, with 9 bases left between them. The CDR3 is 12 amino acids. CDR3 in DNA: TGCGCCAGCAGCGGTCCCGAGGATACGCAGTATTTT. It encodes CASSGPEDTQYF.

V gene TRBV5-1 combines with J gene TRBJ1-2; 10 bases line up with TRBD1. This CDR3 contains 17 residues. V gave up 4 bases and J gave up 1 base; unmatched junction bases: 10. Germline V CDR1 and CDR2: SGHRS, YFSETQ. This chain's CDR3 is CASSRTGTGDINYGYTF. CDR3 sequence (DNA): TGCGCCAGCAGCAGAACCGGGACAGGGGACATTAACTATGGCTACACCTTC. The entire variable domain, with the rest obtained from reference TRBV5-1 and TRBJ1-2, is as follows: KAGVTQTPRYLIKTRGQQVTLSCSPISGHRSVSWYQQTPGQGLQFLFEYFSETQRNKGNFPGRFSGRQFSNSRSEMNVSTLELGDSALYLCASSRTGTGDINYGYTFGSGTRLTVV.

The chain combines TRBV7-3 with TRBJ2-1; 7 bases fit TRBD2. The germline CDR1 and CDR2 sequences are SGHTA and FQGTGA. The CDR3 is 15 amino acids. The V segment lost 4 bases and the J segment 5 bases; nucleotides outside the gene matches: 8. The CDR3 sequence is CASSSEPSGHNEQFF. The DNA for the CDR3 is TGTGCCAGCAGCTCGGAACCTAGCGGCCACAATGAGCAGTTCTTC.

V usage is TRBV2 and J usage is TRBJ2-7, with D perhaps TRBD1 (6 bases). The CDR3 length is 14 residues. Trimming left V 0 bases short and J 7 bases short, with 13 bases between. Germline V gene sequence: CDR1 SNHLY, CDR2 FYNNEI. The CDR3 sequence: CASSEARTEREQYF. CDR3 DNA: TGTGCCAGCAGTGAAGCCCGGACAGAGAGGGAGCAGTACTTC.